This T cell receptor beta chain is drawn from a study of siplizumab effects on memory and regulatory T cells. Study-level results: About 75-97% of proliferating CD4+ or CD8+ clones had no assignable naive or memory phenotype. Naive T cells appeared more varied than memory cells and looked like key alloresponse contributors.

This CDR3 has 14 residues. Germline V lookup: CDR1 LGHNA, CDR2 YNFKEQ. V was pared by 7 bases and J by 3 bases, with 15 bases between. Worth noting for this clone: Antigen specificity is unknown.

Clones were read by immunoSEQ multiplex PCR, and TCRdb kept only the in-frame ones, dropping some. The sample yields around 100,000 clones, 85% to 95% seen once. This chain links TRBV4-2 with TRBJ1-1; no definite D call. The source material was non-Treg CD4+ T cells sorted from blood. The sequence derives from a human donor in good health. The CDR3 region is CASTKDLWDTEAFF. The CDR3 DNA follows: TGTGCCAGCACAAAGGACCTTTGGGACACTGAAGCTTTCTTT.